Here is one T cell receptor (beta chain) with its context. Germline assignment: CDR1 SGHRS and CDR2 YFSETQ. Trimming shortened V by 0 bases and J by 1 base, and 16 bases separated the two germline ends. The CDR3 contains 18 residues. This record belongs to a study of blood T cell repertoires in COVID-19. The protocol was immunoSEQ multiplex PCR, while the TCRdb copy is restricted to in-frame clones and leaves out a portion. The data contain about 290,000 clones, about 90% of them singletons. This receptor was taken from a woman aged 25 to 39 with COVID-19, enrolled during active disease. The sequenced material came from peripheral blood. The chain is built from TRBV5-1 and TRBJ1-4, with a tentative D call TRBD1 (6 bases). The CDR3 spells CASSLGHTGRGTNEKLFF. The CDR3 bases are TGCGCCAGCAGCTTGGGTCACACAGGGAGGGGAACTAATGAAAAACTGTTTTTT.